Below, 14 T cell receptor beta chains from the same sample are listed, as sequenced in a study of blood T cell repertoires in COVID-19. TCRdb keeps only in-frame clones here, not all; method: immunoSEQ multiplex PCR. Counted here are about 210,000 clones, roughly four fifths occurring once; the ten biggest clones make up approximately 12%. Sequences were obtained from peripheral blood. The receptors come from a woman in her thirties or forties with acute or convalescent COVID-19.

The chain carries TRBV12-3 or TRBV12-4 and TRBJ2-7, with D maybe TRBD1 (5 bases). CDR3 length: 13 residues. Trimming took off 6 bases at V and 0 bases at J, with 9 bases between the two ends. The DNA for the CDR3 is TGTGCCAGCAGCTCCAGGGACTCCTACGAGCAGTACTTC. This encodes CASSSRDSYEQYF.

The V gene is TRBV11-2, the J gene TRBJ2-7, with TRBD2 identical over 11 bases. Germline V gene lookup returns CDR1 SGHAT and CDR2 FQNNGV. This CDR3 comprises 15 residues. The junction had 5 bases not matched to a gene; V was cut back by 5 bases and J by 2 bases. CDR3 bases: TGTGCCAGCAGCCGGGGACTAGCGGCCACCTACGAGCAGTACTTC. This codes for CASSRGLAATYEQYF. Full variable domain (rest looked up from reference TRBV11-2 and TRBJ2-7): EAGVAQSPRYKIIEKRQSVAFWCNPISGHATLYWYQQILGQGPKLLIQFQNNGVVDDSQLPKDRFSAERLKGVDSTLKIQPAKLEDSAVYLCASSRGLAATYEQYFGPGTRLTVT.

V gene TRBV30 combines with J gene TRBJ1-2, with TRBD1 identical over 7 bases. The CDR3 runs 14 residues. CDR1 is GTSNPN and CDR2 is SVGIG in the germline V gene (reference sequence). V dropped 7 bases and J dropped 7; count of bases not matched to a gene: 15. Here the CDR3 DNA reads TGTGCCTCCTGGATGTACAGGGGAGAGGCTGGCTACACCTTC. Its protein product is CASWMYRGEAGYTF.

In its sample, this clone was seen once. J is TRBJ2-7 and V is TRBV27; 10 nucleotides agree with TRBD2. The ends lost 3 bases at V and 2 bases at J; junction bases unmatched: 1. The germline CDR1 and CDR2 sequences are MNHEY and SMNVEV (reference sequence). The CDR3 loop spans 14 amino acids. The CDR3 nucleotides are TGTGCCAGCAGTTTGGGACTAGCGACCTACGAGCAGTACTTC. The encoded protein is CASSLGLATYEQYF.

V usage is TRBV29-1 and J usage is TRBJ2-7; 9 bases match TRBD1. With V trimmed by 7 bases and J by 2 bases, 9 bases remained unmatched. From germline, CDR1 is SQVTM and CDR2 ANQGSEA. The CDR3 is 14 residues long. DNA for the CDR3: TGCAGCGCAACCGGGACAGGGATCACCTACGAGCAGTACTTC. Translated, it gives CSATGTGITYEQYF.

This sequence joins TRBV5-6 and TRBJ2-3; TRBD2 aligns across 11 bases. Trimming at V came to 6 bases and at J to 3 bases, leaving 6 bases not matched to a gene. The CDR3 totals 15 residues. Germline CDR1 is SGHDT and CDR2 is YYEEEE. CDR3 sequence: CASNLAGGLTDTQYF. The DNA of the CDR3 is TGTGCCAGCAATCTAGCGGGGGGATTGACAGATACGCAGTATTTT. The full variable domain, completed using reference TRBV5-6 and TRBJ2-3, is DAGVTQSPTHLIKTRGQQVTLRCSPKSGHDTVSWYQQALGQGPQFIFQYYEEEERQRGNFPDRFSGHQFPNYSSELNVNALLLGDSALYLCASNLAGGLTDTQYFGPGTRLTVL.

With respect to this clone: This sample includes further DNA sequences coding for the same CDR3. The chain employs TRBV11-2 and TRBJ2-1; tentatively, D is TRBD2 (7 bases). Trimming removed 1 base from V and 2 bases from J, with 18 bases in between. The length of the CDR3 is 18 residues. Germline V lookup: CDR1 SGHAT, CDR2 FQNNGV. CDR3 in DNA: TGTGCCAGCAGCTTAGCTGGACTGGCGGGGGCTCCCTACAATGAGCAGTTCTTC. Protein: CASSLAGLAGAPYNEQFF. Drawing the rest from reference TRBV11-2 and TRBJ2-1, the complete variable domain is EAGVAQSPRYKIIEKRQSVAFWCNPISGHATLYWYQQILGQGPKLLIQFQNNGVVDDSQLPKDRFSAERLKGVDSTLKIQPAKLEDSAVYLCASSLAGLAGAPYNEQFFGPGTRLTVL.

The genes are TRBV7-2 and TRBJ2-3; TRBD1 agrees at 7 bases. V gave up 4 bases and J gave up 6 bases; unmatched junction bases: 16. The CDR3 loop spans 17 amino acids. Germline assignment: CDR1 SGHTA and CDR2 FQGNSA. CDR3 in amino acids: CASSSPLTRQGFDTQYF. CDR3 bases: TGTGCCAGCAGCTCCCCCCTCACTAGACAGGGATTTGATACGCAGTATTTT.

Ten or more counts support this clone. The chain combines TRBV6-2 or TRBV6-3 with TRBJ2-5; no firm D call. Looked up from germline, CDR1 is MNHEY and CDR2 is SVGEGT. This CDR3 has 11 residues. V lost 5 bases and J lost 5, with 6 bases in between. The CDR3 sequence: CASSPMETQYF. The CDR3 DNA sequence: TGTGCCAGCAGTCCCATGGAGACCCAGTACTTC.

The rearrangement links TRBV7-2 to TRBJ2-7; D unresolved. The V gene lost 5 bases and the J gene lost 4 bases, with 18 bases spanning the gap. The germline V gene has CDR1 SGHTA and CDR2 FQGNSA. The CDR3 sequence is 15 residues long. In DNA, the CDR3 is TGTGCCAGCAGCATTTATACATCGACAAAGTACGAGCAGTACTTC. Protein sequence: CASSIYTSTKYEQYF.

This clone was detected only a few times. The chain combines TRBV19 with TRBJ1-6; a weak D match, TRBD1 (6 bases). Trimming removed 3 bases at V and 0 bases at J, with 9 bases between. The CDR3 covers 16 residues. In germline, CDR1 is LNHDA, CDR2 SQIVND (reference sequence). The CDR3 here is CASSITGSSYNSPLHF. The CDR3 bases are TGTGCCAGTAGTATCACAGGGAGCTCCTATAATTCACCCCTCCACTTT.

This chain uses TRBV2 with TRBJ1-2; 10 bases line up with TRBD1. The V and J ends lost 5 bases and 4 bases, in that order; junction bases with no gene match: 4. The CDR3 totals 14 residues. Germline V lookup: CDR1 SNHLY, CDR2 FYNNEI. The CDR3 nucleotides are TGTGCCAGCAGTAGACAGGGGGCTGGCTATGGCTACACCTTC. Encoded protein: CASSRQGAGYGYTF.

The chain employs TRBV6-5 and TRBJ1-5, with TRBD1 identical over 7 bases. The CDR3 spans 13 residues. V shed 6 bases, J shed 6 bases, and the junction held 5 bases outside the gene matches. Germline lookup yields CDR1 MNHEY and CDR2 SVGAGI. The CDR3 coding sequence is TGTGCCAGCAGGACAGGGCTTAGTCAGCCCCAGCATTTT. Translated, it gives CASRTGLSQPQHF.

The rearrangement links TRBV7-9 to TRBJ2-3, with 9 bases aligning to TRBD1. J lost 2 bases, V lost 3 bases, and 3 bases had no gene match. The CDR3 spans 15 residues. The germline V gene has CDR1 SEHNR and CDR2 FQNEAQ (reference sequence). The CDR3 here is CASSLGQGNTDTQYF. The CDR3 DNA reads TGTGCCAGCAGCTTGGGACAGGGAAACACAGATACGCAGTATTTT.